This T cell receptor (beta chain) was captured by sequencing in a study of identical twins (dated by TCRdb to 2015 to 2016). Study-level background: TCR alpha and beta repertoires from monozygotic twins, unrelated adults of various ages and cord blood were deep-sequenced to test whether fetal clonotypes persist. To rule out contamination, the twin experiments were replicated at different times with different library preparation protocols. The paper as a whole reports these results and caveats: Conclusions relied on cross-sectional statistical analysis, since the same donors could not be followed over many years. The excess sharing between twins in beta out-of-frame sequences was weaker because fewer shared sequences reduced the signal-to-noise ratio. Compared with coincidental sharing between unrelated individuals, an excess of low generation-probability sequences was observed among out-of-frame TCR alpha sequences shared between twins. Invariant T cells such as MAIT and iNKT could partly confound zero-insertion analyses, although diverse VJ usage argued against such confounding for most clonotypes. In monozygotic twins, out-of-frame TCR alpha sharing was systematically underestimated by recombination models, although the models agreed with sharing between unrelated individuals. Abundant cord blood beta clonotypes carried fewer insertions; young adult naive repertoires showed a weaker similar trend, while memory repertoires showed none.

This clonotype showed up just a few times. This clone's antigen is unknown. No qualities accompany the bases; no much larger clone lies one base away. The library was prepared using 5' RACE. Sequencing took place on an Illumina HiSeq 2000. A universal primer binding site was added through template switching, and the final cDNA carried a unique molecular identifier so that TCR cDNA molecules could be counted accurately. Specific primers in the conserved constant-segment region were used to synthesize first-strand cDNA for the TCR alpha and beta chains. Each cDNA library was double barcoded, with a SMART-Mk sample barcode plus Illumina barcodes, to control for contamination. TruSeq adapter sequences, together with Illumina sample barcodes, were added in two successive PCR steps. The TCR alpha and beta cDNA libraries were sequenced on the Illumina HiSeq platform using custom primers. The paper's processing steps were these. Unique molecular identifiers were extracted from raw reads with MiGEC, and CDR3 positions were determined with MiXCR. For each individual, recombination models were inferred using an EM algorithm with the repgenHMM and IGoR tools. Shared clonotypes were analyzed with the tcR package in R, and sharing was normalized by the product of cloneset sizes. Out-of-frame nonproductive sequences were analyzed to study raw recombination free of thymic and clonal selection effects. TCRdb ran its own pipeline on the public reads, namely fastp trimming at Q25 and MiXCR clone calling, and kept in-frame beta chains. Each CDR3 protein gets just one entry, which takes the most common genes and DNA from the rows behind it. None of the V and J calls come from the authors' own analysis; TCRdb made them. Present in this sample are roughly 690,000 distinct CDR3 sequences, less than 25% of which were seen just once. The ten largest clones add up to 4.3% of the sample.

CDR3 length: 15 amino acids, cysteine to phenylalanine. Solely the CDR3 DNA is kept, with 45 bases framed from the first base. Germline trimming amounts to 6 bases on V and 0 bases on J, with 2 as the count of junction bases outside the gene matches. Per the germline V gene, MNHEY is the CDR1 and SVGEGT is the CDR2. Every donor was a healthy Caucasian. Three pairs of female monozygotic twins, all aged 18 to 29 years, were included in the twin cohort. The RNA used for TCR libraries was isolated from peripheral blood mononuclear cells. This same sample was also part of a study on T cells expressing NK-cell markers. Drawing on the second study: In sorted CD3+CD56+NKG2C+, CD3+CD56+NKG2C- and CD3+CD56-NKG2C+ T-cell subsets from 7 or 8 donors, TCR beta-chain repertoires were profiled. Seven of the eight sequenced donors were HCMV-seropositive and one was HCMV-seronegative. In several experiments an anti-gammadeltaTCR antibody was added to restrict sorting to alphabetaTCR-expressing T cells. In over five donors, the dominant CD3+CD56+NKG2C+ clonotypes were among the top 10 CD8+ clonotypes and accounted for about 1.0-7.5% of CD8+ T cells. Those dominant clonotypes were again the most abundant among CD3+CD56-NKG2C+ cells in a few donors, at roughly 28.3-65%. Whether the expanded NKG2C-expressing T cell clones were specific for HCMV antigens remained unclear. The eight sequenced donors were randomly selected healthy volunteers, three men and five women. HCMV serostatus was determined by detecting HCMV-specific IgG in serum with a commercial ELISA kit. Bulk peripheral blood T-cell repertoires were additionally sequenced from unsorted PBMC for over five donors. MIGEC was used to demultiplex reads and group the reads by UMI, and MiTCR was used to assemble and quantify clonotypes. To exclude erroneous sequences, only TCR cDNA sequences supported by at least two reads were retained. Downstream repertoire analysis used the tcR package, and clonotypes were matched across fractions by CDR3 nucleotide sequence plus V segment. VDJmatch was used to annotate antigen specificity against VDJdb, with one amino acid substitution in CDR3 permitted.

The clonotype was recovered from a woman between 18 and 29 years old in good health. This chain joins TRBV6-2 or TRBV6-3 to TRBJ2-2; 9 nucleotides in the junction match TRBD1. Sequenced material: PBMCs. This receptor has the CDR3 CASRRQGANTGELFF. The DNA is TGTGCCAGCAGAAGACAGGGGGCGAACACCGGGGAGCTGTTTTTT.